Listed here are 3 T cell receptor beta chains from one sample, sequenced in a study of T cells in Graves' hyperthyroidism and ophthalmopathy. RNA transcripts were the template for amplifying TCR beta CDR3 regions. TCR CDR3 underwent first-round RT-PCR with the HTBI primer set. TCRdb called the multiplex PCR reads again in MiXCR, with one record for every CDR3 protein. This sample has around 60,000 distinct CDR3 sequences, with around half found just once. Sequencing was performed on blood. The receptors shown here come from a woman aged 25 to 39 with Graves' ophthalmopathy.

This clonotype was observed many times. V is TRBV19 and J is TRBJ1-1; D perhaps matches TRBD1 (5 bases). The CDR3 has 14 residues. The germline V gene has CDR1 LNHDA and CDR2 SQIVND (reference sequence). Trimming took 10 bases from V and 5 from J, leaving 20 bases between them. The CDR3 DNA reads as TGTGCCACCACCGCGGGACGGAGTGGGACTGAAGCTTTCTTT. Protein: CATTAGRSGTEAFF. The complete variable domain, with remaining parts taken from reference TRBV19 and TRBJ1-1, reads DGGITQSPKYLFRKEGQNVTLSCEQNLNHDAMYWYRQDPGQGLRLIYYSQIVNDFQKGDIAEGYSVSREKKESFPLTVTSAQKNPTAFYLCATTAGRSGTEAFFGQGTRLTVV.

This clonotype was recorded only once. This chain uses TRBV20-1 with TRBJ1-4; D is uncertain. Between the trimmed V and J ends, which lost 1 base and 7 bases, there was a span of 1 base. Germline CDR1 DFQATT, CDR2 SNEGSKA (reference sequence). This CDR3 has 10 residues. The DNA of the CDR3 is TGCAGTGCTAGAGGTGAAAAACTGTTTTTT. The encoded protein is CSARGEKLFF.

This rearrangement joins TRBV9 to TRBJ2-5; 9 bases fit TRBD2. J was trimmed by 3 bases and V by 4 bases; bases with no gene match: 10. Germline V gene data show CDR1 as SGDLS and CDR2 as YYNGEE. The CDR3 has 16 residues. The CDR3 bases are TGTGCCAGCAGCCCCCGACTAGCGGTCTACGAAGAGACCCAGTACTTC. It translates to CASSPRLAVYEETQYF.